This TCR beta chain was observed in a study of shared clonotypes between healthy human individuals. This CDR3 region has 13 residues. Germline values: CDR1 MDHEN, CDR2 SYDVKM. V shed 2 bases and J 9 bases; nucleotides not matched to a gene: 5. Data came from immunoSEQ multiplex PCR; TCRdb stores just in-frame clones and leaves some out. The sample records some 1,400,000 clones, 95% to 97% being singletons. Study findings and constraints: Having only a few donors restricted how much genetic and exposure-history diversity was captured. Estimated richness was generally greater in naive than memory subsets.

Remarks on this clone: What it binds is unknown.

The source is a man aged 25-45 years in good health. Sequenced material: naive CD4+ T cells sorted from blood. As to subset: CD45RA+ positively selected. V gene TRBV28 combines with J gene TRBJ2-7; 9 positions agree with TRBD2. CDR3: CASSLAGGKGQYF. The DNA of the CDR3 is TGTGCCAGCAGTTTAGCGGGAGGGAAGGGGCAGTACTTC.